This T cell receptor beta chain emerged from a study of T cells after yellow fever vaccination (dated by TCRdb to about 2019). Turning to the overall study: Libraries from fractions with low cell numbers were prepared with the SMART-Seq v4 Ultra Low Input RNA kit. To track T-cell clones before and after primary and booster YFV17D yellow fever vaccination, bulk TCR alpha and beta repertoires were sequenced longitudinally. The cohort comprised two healthy male donors, one aged 18 to 30 and one aged 30 to 40 years. Blood samples were taken at several timepoints before and after primary and secondary immunization, and bulk PBMC replicates and cell subsets were isolated.

The CDR3 sequence holds 17 residues, the cysteine and phenylalanine included. Here the CDR3 DNA is all that survives: 51 bases in frame from base 1. From V the trimming removes 6 bases and from J it removes 2 bases, while the gene matches leave 10 bases of the junction unaccounted for. The germline V gene sets CDR1 to KGHSH and CDR2 to LQKENI. Here is what the overall study found, with its caveats: Compared with the primary T-cell response, the secondary T-cell response was faster but weaker, reaching its peak on day 5 rather than on day 15. A small fraction of clonotypes showed up in both the CD4 and CD8 compartments, probably as a result of convergent recombination. Because the study included only two donors, the extent to which the findings can be generalized is limited. After the booster, most of the clones that had expanded following primary vaccination were detected again (roughly 97% of CD4 and roughly nine tenths of CD8), which suggests that memory was broadly maintained. Computational filtering was needed because FACS-sorted repertoires could contain abundant contaminating clonotypes from the bulk population.

For this clonotype: The antigen it binds to is not known. It has no much larger one-base neighbor in the sample; base qualities were not kept.

In the paper's terms, the treatment or condition label means: live attenuated yellow fever vaccine strain. At each blood-draw timepoint, two biological replicates of bulk PBMCs were collected. PBMCs were isolated from peripheral blood using a standard Ficoll-Paque protocol. TriZol was used to extract RNA from bulk PBMCs, from CD4 and CD8 fractions, and from dextramer-positive and dextramer-negative fractions. TCR cDNA was made using 5'RACE template switching, a step that added a universal primer site and unique molecular identifiers. cDNA synthesis was primed from both the TCR alpha and TCR beta constant segments. Library amplification used two PCR steps, and the second PCR step added sample barcodes and sequencing adapters. Libraries were sequenced on Illumina HiSeq 2500 (2x100 bp) or NovaSeq (2x150 bp). Per the original workflow: Demultiplexing of reads and collapsing into UMI consensus sequences were performed with MIGEC, and V(D)J alignment was carried out with MiXCR. Vaccine-responding clonotypes were defined with edgeR using replicate PBMC samples, requiring FDR below 0.01 and a log2 fold change above 5 up to day 15. Bulk clonotypes were assigned CD4 or CD8 identity according to which sequenced CD4 or CD8 repertoire held them at higher abundance. TCRdb reran the public reads through fastp at Q25 and MiXCR, keeping productive beta chains. Identical CDR3 proteins give one entry, which carries the most common genes and DNA. In this record, the V and J calls reflect TCRdb's handling and not the investigators' own analysis. Counted in this sample were around 340,000 distinct CDR3 sequences; 8.7% of them appeared once. The biggest ten clones account for more than 15% of the sample.

The sequence joins TRBV18 to TRBJ2-6; 7 junctional bases match TRBD1. This clonotype was obtained from a man between 18 and 29 years old who received the YFV17D yellow fever vaccine. This material consisted of PBMCs, taken on the day of the first yellow fever vaccination. Here is the DNA: TGTGCCAGCTCCCCAGAAACAGGGGCTGCTGGGGCCAACGTCCTGACTTTC. It specifies CASSPETGAAGANVLTF. Reference TRBV18 and TRBJ2-6 proteins supply the regions before and after the CDR3; the full variable domain is: NAGVMQNPRHLVRRRGQEARLRCSPMKGHSHVYWYRQLPEEGLKFMVYLQKENIIDESGMPKERFSAEFPKEGPSILRIQQVVRGDSAAYFCASSPETGAAGANVLTFGAGSRLTVL.